The next 5 T cell receptor beta chains were all read from a single sample in a study of CD8+ T cells in alopecia areata. The sequencing template was cDNA reverse transcribed from extracted RNA. The data were produced by immunoSEQ multiplex PCR, yet TCRdb's version contains in-frame clones alone and is incomplete. The data show around 200,000 clones, with roughly 61% seen just once and around 12% held by the top ten. Stated treatment: oral pan-JAK inhibitor, 5-10 mg twice daily. The sample here was CD8+ T cells sorted from blood, taken at week 24, from a patient treated with tofacitinib. Source of these receptors: a human donor with alopecia areata.

Worth noting for this clone: One end of the junction is discordant with germline, which a read error may explain. The gene calls are TRBV7-2 and TRBJ1-2; D is unresolved. Germline-derived CDR1 and CDR2 are SGHTA and FQGNSA. The CDR3 contains 12 residues. The CDR3 protein is CASSFSGATFSF. CDR3 in DNA: TGTGCCAGCAGCTTTAGTGGCGCCACTTTCTCCTTC.

This clone has a handful of counts. The chain combines TRBV7-9 with TRBJ2-1; perhaps TRBD2 as D (6 bases). CDR1 and CDR2 (germline): SEHNR, FQNEAQ (reference sequence). This CDR3 contains 15 residues. V lost 5 bases to trimming and J lost 0 bases, with 11 bases between them. The CDR3, as DNA: TGTGCCAGCAGCCCCGGGACTGCCTCCTACAATGAGCAGTTCTTC. Translated: CASSPGTASYNEQFF.

The chain has TRBV10-3 and TRBJ1-2, with unresolved D. Per germline, CDR1 ENHRY and CDR2 SYGVKD. With 7 bases removed from V and 0 bases from J, the gap between germline ends came to 15 bases. The length of the CDR3 is 15 residues. In DNA, the CDR3 is TGTGCCATCACCGAAGAAACTGAGGCTAACTATGGCTACACCTTC. This encodes CAITEETEANYGYTF.

This chain links TRBV29-1 with TRBJ1-2, with 9 bases matching TRBD1. Germline loops: CDR1 SQVTM, CDR2 ANQGSEA. V lost 0 bases, J lost 3 bases, and 8 bases stayed unmatched. This CDR3 is built from 16 residues. CDR3 in DNA: TGCAGCGTTGAAGATCCCCCGGACAGGGGACACTATGGCTACACCTTC. Amino acids: CSVEDPPDRGHYGYTF.

This clone was counted a few times. The chain links TRBV13 to TRBJ2-5, with D possibly TRBD1 on 5 matching bases. Germline V gene data show CDR1 as PRHDT and CDR2 as FYEKMQ (reference sequence). Trimming left V 1 base short and J 5 bases short, with 8 bases between. The CDR3 is made up of 13 amino acids. The CDR3 region is CASSLEAGETQYF. CDR3 DNA: TGTGCCAGCAGCTTAGAGGCAGGGGAGACCCAGTACTTC.